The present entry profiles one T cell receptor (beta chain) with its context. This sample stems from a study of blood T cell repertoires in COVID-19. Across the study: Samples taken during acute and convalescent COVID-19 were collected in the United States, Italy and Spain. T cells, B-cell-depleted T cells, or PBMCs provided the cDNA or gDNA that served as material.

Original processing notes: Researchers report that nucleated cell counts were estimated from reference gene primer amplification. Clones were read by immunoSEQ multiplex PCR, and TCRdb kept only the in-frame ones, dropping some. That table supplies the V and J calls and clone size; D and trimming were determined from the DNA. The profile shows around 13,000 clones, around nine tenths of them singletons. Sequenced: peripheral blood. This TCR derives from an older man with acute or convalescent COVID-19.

CDR3 coding DNA: TGTGCCAGCAGCCCAAGAGGGGGGGGGAGCACTGAAGCTTTCTTT. It encodes CASSPRGGGSTEAFF. The chain employs TRBV13 and TRBJ1-1, with TRBD1 as a possible D gene (6 bases). The germline V and J ends were trimmed by 5 bases and 4 bases, with 17 bases remaining between them. Germline values: CDR1 PRHDT, CDR2 FYEKMQ (reference sequence). This CDR3 has 15 residues.